This TCR beta chain was observed in a study of blood T cell repertoires in COVID-19. At the level of the study: Some COVID-19 samples were acute and others convalescent; all came from the United States, Italy and Spain. Sources were T cells, B-cell-depleted T cells, or PBMCs; the material itself was cDNA or gDNA.

Germline loops: CDR1 MNHEY, CDR2 SVGEGT. This CDR3 is 14 amino acids long. V dropped 5 bases and J dropped 1 base, with 10 bases sitting between them. Per the study methods: Estimation of nucleated cell counts relied on the amplification of reference gene primers. Repertoires were generated with immunoSEQ multiplex PCR, while TCRdb's copy carries only in-frame clones and drops some. That table is the source of V, J and clone size, and D and trimming were worked out from the DNA. The repertoire consists of some 100,000 clones, with around nine tenths occurring once and the leading ten covering 19%. The source of this sequence is a human donor with acute or convalescent COVID-19. The donor label of this sample is uncertain. This chain connects TRBV6-2 or TRBV6-3 to TRBJ2-3; tentatively, D is TRBD1 (6 bases). Sequencing was performed on peripheral blood. DNA for the CDR3: TGTGCCAGCAGTCACCGGACAGGCACAGATACGCAGTATTTT. Translation: CASSHRTGTDTQYF.